Listed here are 27 T cell receptor beta chains from one sample, sequenced in a study of CD8+ T cells in alopecia areata. RNA was extracted and reverse transcribed into cDNA as the sequencing template. Sequencing used immunoSEQ multiplex PCR; TCRdb keeps in-frame clones, though not all of them. Among about 91,000 clones, about 40% were seen once, and the ten largest hold under 0.9%. The sequenced sample consisted of CD4+ T cells sorted from blood. Receptors originate from a human donor with alopecia areata.

This clone was detected only a few times. V usage is TRBV6-5 and J usage is TRBJ2-7; maybe TRBD2 (7 bases). Germline CDR1 reads MNHEY; CDR2 reads SVGAGI. The length of the CDR3 is 14 residues. Trimming took off 6 bases at V and 1 base at J, with 13 bases between the two ends. The chain's CDR3 is CASRYREGSYEQYF. For the CDR3, the DNA is TGTGCCAGCAGGTACAGGGAGGGTTCCTACGAGCAGTACTTC.

The V gene is TRBV30, the J gene TRBJ1-1, with D maybe TRBD1 (5 bases). The CDR3 loop spans 13 amino acids. V dropped 5 bases and J dropped 0 bases, with 10 bases sitting between them. Germline lookup yields CDR1 GTSNPN and CDR2 SVGIG (reference sequence). The DNA for the CDR3 is TGTGCCTGGGTGGGACGCATGAACACTGAAGCTTTCTTT. Translated, it gives CAWVGRMNTEAFF.

The chain joins TRBV30 to TRBJ2-7, with TRBD2 matching 16 bases. This CDR3 is built from 16 residues. The germline V gene encodes CDR1 GTSNPN and CDR2 SVGIG (reference sequence). V was pared by 3 bases and J by 2 bases, with 4 bases of the junction left unmatched. This chain's CDR3 is CAWSGTSGRAPYEQYF. CDR3 nucleotide sequence: TGTGCCTGGAGCGGGACTAGCGGGAGGGCACCCTACGAGCAGTACTTC.

To note about this clone: One junction end does not reproduce the germline sequence, and a read error may be involved. This sequence joins TRBV9 and TRBJ2-7, with 9 bases aligning to TRBD1. The germline V gene has CDR1 SGDLS and CDR2 YYNGEE. The CDR3 is made up of 13 amino acids. The chain's CDR3 is CASSAQGGTGIFF. The CDR3 nucleotides read TGTGCCAGCAGCGCTCAAGGAGGGACAGGGATTTTCTTC.

This clone is a singleton in its sample. The CDR3 nucleotides read TGTGCCAGCTCACCCATCGACAGGGAAGCTTTCTTT. Translated: CASSPIDREAFF. The chain has TRBV18 and TRBJ1-1, with D maybe TRBD1 (6 bases). V lost 3 bases and J 8 bases, leaving 10 bases between the germline ends. The CDR3 is 12 amino acids. The V gene's germline CDR1 is KGHSH and CDR2 LQKENI.

V gene TRBV5-1 combines with J gene TRBJ1-3; D may be TRBD1 (5 bases). The CDR3 spans 14 residues. V lost 4 bases, J lost 4 bases, and 12 bases lay in between. Looked up from germline, CDR1 is SGHRS and CDR2 is YFSETQ. CDR3 DNA sequence: TGCGCCAGCAGCGACGGGGCGGGAGGAAACACCATATATTTT. Its translation: CASSDGAGGNTIYF.

The chain combines TRBV29-1 with TRBJ2-7; D ambiguous. Per the germline V gene, CDR1 is SQVTM and CDR2 is ANQGSEA. V was trimmed by 0 bases and J by 1 base, leaving 10 bases between them. The length of the CDR3 is 14 residues. CDR3 amino acids: CSVEDPSGSYEQYF. The CDR3 coding sequence is TGCAGCGTTGAAGATCCCTCCGGGTCCTACGAGCAGTACTTC.

This clone was observed once. The chain uses TRBV4-3 and TRBJ2-1; perhaps TRBD2 as D (5 bases). This CDR3 has 15 amino acids. Trimming took 1 base from V and 6 from J, leaving 13 bases between them. Germline CDR1 and CDR2: LGHNA and YSLEER. The CDR3 protein is CASSQAWGARNEQFF. CDR3 nucleotides: TGCGCCAGCAGCCAAGCTTGGGGAGCACGCAATGAGCAGTTCTTC.

This chain joins TRBV30 and TRBJ2-6; no clear D gene. The CDR3 totals 14 residues. CDR1 is GTSNPN, CDR2 SVGIG, per germline (reference sequence). The ends were cut back, 1 base at V and 1 base at J, with 5 bases in the middle. Written as DNA, the CDR3 is TGTGCCTGGAGTGCCCTATCTGGGGCCAACGTCCTGACTTTC. Encoded protein: CAWSALSGANVLTF.

This sequence joins TRBV29-1 and TRBJ2-3, with D perhaps matching TRBD1 (6 bases). This CDR3 comprises 15 residues. The germline V gene encodes CDR1 SQVTM and CDR2 ANQGSEA. Trimming pared 7 bases from V and 0 bases from J, leaving 17 bases between. The CDR3, as DNA: TGCAGCGGCAAGGACAGCTACTCTAGCACAGATACGCAGTATTTT. This translates into CSGKDSYSSTDTQYF.

Comment on this clone: The junction does not match germline at one end; this may be a read error. The rearrangement joins TRBV10-3 to TRBJ2-1; D is ambiguous. The germline V gene encodes CDR1 ENHRY and CDR2 SYGVKD. The CDR3 runs to 12 residues. Written as DNA, the CDR3 is TGTGCCAGCAGTTACGGCAGGAATGAGCAGTTCTTC. It specifies CASSYGRNEQFF.

The rearrangement joins TRBV12-2 to TRBJ1-5. TRBV12-2 has pseudogene status. This CDR3 comprises 14 residues. The CDR3 DNA sequence: TGTGCAAGTTTGGGAGGGTATAGCAATCAGCCCCAGCATTTT. Residues: CASLGGYSNQPQHF.

Only a few counts were recorded for this clone. V gene TRBV28 combines with J gene TRBJ2-3, with D possibly being TRBD1 (7 bases). The germline CDR1 and CDR2 sequences are MDHEN and SYDVKM. Trimming pared 5 bases from V and 3 bases from J, leaving 12 bases between. The CDR3 covers 14 residues. The CDR3 DNA follows: TGTGCCAGCAGTCCAGCAGGGGGGACAGATACGCAGTATTTT. Translation gives CASSPAGGTDTQYF.

On this clone: A junction end diverges from the germline sequence, so it may reflect a read error. V usage is TRBV29-1 and J usage is TRBJ2-3; D not certain. The CDR3 runs to 13 residues. Germline V gene lookup returns CDR1 SQVTM and CDR2 ANQGSEA. CDR3 protein: CSVEAPLTDTQYF. The CDR3 DNA is TGCAGCGTAGAAGCCCCCCTAACAGATACGCAGTATTTT.

Regarding this clone: A read error may produce the germline difference seen at one junction end. The rearrangement joins TRBV11-2 to TRBJ1-2, with D uncertain. Germline-derived CDR1 and CDR2 are SGHAT and FQNNGV. This CDR3 spans 15 amino acids. For the CDR3, the DNA is TGTGCCAGCAGCTTCCCTGGACGGCGTAACTATGGCTACCCCTTC. Translating gives CASSFPGRRNYGYPF. Combining the CDR3 with reference TRBV11-2 and TRBJ1-2 gives the whole variable domain EAGVAQSPRYKIIEKRQSVAFWCNPISGHATLYWYQQILGQGPKLLIQFQNNGVVDDSQLPKDRFSAERLKGVDSTLKIQPAKLEDSAVYLCASSFPGRRNYGYPFGSGTRLTVV.

This clone was counted only a few times. This rearrangement joins TRBV29-1 to TRBJ1-5; TRBD1 might be the D (5 bases). The CDR3 is 14 amino acids. The V end lost 7 bases, the J end lost 6 bases, and 19 bases lay between the germline ends. Per the germline V gene, CDR1 is SQVTM and CDR2 is ANQGSEA. CDR3 nucleotides: TGCAGCGGGAACACGAAGGGGTTGGGTCAGCCCCAGCATTTT. This gives the protein CSGNTKGLGQPQHF.

V is TRBV30 and J is TRBJ1-1; no firm D call. The germline V gene encodes CDR1 GTSNPN and CDR2 SVGIG (reference sequence). Trimming shortened V by 2 bases and J by 1 base, and 5 bases separated the two germline ends. The CDR3 has 12 amino acids. In DNA form, the CDR3 reads TGTGCCTGGAGTCCACAGAACACTGAAGCTTTCTTT. It codes for CAWSPQNTEAFF.

The V gene is TRBV29-1, the J gene TRBJ2-3; TRBD1 matches at 10 bases. V shed 7 bases and J 3 bases; nucleotides not matched to a gene: 4. Per germline, CDR1 SQVTM and CDR2 ANQGSEA. The CDR3 runs 13 residues. As DNA, the CDR3 is TGCAGCGGTTGGGGACAGGGGACAGATACGCAGTATTTT. It codes for CSGWGQGTDTQYF.

This chain joins TRBV30 and TRBJ1-5, with D unresolved. V was clipped by 1 base and J by 3 bases, with 7 bases between them. The germline V gene encodes CDR1 GTSNPN and CDR2 SVGIG (reference sequence). The CDR3 totals 13 residues. The CDR3 here is CAWSGRYNQPQHF. The CDR3 DNA sequence: TGTGCCTGGAGTGGAAGGTACAATCAGCCCCAGCATTTT.

CDR3 DNA: TGTGCCAGCAGCGTAGATCCTCAAGAGACCCAGTACTTC. Its translation is CASSVDPQETQYF. The chain uses TRBV9 and TRBJ2-5; D gene unclear. The V end lost 0 bases, the J end lost 2 bases, and 5 bases lay between the germline ends. The CDR3 has 13 residues. Germline V CDR1 and CDR2: SGDLS, YYNGEE.

The rearrangement links TRBV5-6 to TRBJ2-5, with D possibly matching TRBD1 (6 bases). V was cut by 6 bases and J by 5 bases, with 20 bases left in between. Germline V lookup: CDR1 SGHDT, CDR2 YYEEEE. This CDR3 has 15 amino acids. CDR3 coding DNA: TGTGCCAGCACCCTGAGAGCTTTAGGGGGTGAGACCCAGTACTTC. This translates into CASTLRALGGETQYF.

The chain is built from TRBV9 and TRBJ2-1; D is uncertain. V gave up 1 base and J gave up 8 bases, with 13 bases separating them. Germline loops: CDR1 SGDLS, CDR2 YYNGEE. The CDR3 is 14 amino acids. The CDR3 DNA is TGTGCCAGCAGCGTAAGGTTCGAAATCCATGAGCAGTTCTTC. It translates to CASSVRFEIHEQFF.

The chain carries TRBV6-5 and TRBJ2-5; maybe TRBD2 (6 bases). The length of the CDR3 is 14 residues. Trimming shortened V by 2 bases and J by 4 bases, and 11 bases separated the two germline ends. CDR1 is MNHEY and CDR2 is SVGAGI in the germline V gene. CDR3 loop: CASSYATRLETQYF. The DNA for the CDR3 is TGTGCCAGCAGTTACGCGACTAGGCTAGAGACCCAGTACTTC.

This clone was seen a handful of times. The chain uses TRBV4-3 and TRBJ1-3, with TRBD1 identical over 8 bases. V trimming: 2 bases; J trimming: 4 bases; junction bases outside the gene matches: 10. This CDR3 contains 17 residues. The germline V gene has CDR1 LGHNA and CDR2 YSLEER. For the CDR3, the DNA is TGCGCCAGCAGCCAAAATAGGGACAGGCTAATCGGAAACACCATATATTTT. Its protein is CASSQNRDRLIGNTIYF.

The chain joins TRBV5-1 to TRBJ2-5; D unclear. Germline CDR1 and CDR2: SGHRS and YFSETQ. The CDR3 sequence is 17 residues long. V was pared by 0 bases and J by 2 bases, with 17 bases between. The CDR3 bases are TGCGCCAGCAGCTTGGGTACCCACGTTTCAGTTCAAGAGACCCAGTACTTC. It is translated as CASSLGTHVSVQETQYF.

The chain couples TRBV29-1 to TRBJ2-5; a possible D gene is TRBD2 (5 bases). Trimming removed 5 bases from V and 5 bases from J, with 15 bases in between. The CDR3 has 13 residues. The germline V gene encodes CDR1 SQVTM and CDR2 ANQGSEA. The chain's CDR3 is CSVTPAGRETQYF. CDR3 DNA sequence: TGCAGCGTTACCCCCGCGGGCCGGGAGACCCAGTACTTC.

J is TRBJ1-1 and V is TRBV27; D possibly corresponds to TRBD1 (5 bases). CDR1 is MNHEY, CDR2 SMNVEV, per germline (reference sequence). Trimming stripped 5 bases from V and 0 bases from J, with 19 bases between. The CDR3 consists of 17 residues. CDR3 in DNA: TGTGCCAGCAGTCCGTCGGCGGCGGGGACCATGAACACTGAAGCTTTCTTT. Its translation: CASSPSAAGTMNTEAFF.